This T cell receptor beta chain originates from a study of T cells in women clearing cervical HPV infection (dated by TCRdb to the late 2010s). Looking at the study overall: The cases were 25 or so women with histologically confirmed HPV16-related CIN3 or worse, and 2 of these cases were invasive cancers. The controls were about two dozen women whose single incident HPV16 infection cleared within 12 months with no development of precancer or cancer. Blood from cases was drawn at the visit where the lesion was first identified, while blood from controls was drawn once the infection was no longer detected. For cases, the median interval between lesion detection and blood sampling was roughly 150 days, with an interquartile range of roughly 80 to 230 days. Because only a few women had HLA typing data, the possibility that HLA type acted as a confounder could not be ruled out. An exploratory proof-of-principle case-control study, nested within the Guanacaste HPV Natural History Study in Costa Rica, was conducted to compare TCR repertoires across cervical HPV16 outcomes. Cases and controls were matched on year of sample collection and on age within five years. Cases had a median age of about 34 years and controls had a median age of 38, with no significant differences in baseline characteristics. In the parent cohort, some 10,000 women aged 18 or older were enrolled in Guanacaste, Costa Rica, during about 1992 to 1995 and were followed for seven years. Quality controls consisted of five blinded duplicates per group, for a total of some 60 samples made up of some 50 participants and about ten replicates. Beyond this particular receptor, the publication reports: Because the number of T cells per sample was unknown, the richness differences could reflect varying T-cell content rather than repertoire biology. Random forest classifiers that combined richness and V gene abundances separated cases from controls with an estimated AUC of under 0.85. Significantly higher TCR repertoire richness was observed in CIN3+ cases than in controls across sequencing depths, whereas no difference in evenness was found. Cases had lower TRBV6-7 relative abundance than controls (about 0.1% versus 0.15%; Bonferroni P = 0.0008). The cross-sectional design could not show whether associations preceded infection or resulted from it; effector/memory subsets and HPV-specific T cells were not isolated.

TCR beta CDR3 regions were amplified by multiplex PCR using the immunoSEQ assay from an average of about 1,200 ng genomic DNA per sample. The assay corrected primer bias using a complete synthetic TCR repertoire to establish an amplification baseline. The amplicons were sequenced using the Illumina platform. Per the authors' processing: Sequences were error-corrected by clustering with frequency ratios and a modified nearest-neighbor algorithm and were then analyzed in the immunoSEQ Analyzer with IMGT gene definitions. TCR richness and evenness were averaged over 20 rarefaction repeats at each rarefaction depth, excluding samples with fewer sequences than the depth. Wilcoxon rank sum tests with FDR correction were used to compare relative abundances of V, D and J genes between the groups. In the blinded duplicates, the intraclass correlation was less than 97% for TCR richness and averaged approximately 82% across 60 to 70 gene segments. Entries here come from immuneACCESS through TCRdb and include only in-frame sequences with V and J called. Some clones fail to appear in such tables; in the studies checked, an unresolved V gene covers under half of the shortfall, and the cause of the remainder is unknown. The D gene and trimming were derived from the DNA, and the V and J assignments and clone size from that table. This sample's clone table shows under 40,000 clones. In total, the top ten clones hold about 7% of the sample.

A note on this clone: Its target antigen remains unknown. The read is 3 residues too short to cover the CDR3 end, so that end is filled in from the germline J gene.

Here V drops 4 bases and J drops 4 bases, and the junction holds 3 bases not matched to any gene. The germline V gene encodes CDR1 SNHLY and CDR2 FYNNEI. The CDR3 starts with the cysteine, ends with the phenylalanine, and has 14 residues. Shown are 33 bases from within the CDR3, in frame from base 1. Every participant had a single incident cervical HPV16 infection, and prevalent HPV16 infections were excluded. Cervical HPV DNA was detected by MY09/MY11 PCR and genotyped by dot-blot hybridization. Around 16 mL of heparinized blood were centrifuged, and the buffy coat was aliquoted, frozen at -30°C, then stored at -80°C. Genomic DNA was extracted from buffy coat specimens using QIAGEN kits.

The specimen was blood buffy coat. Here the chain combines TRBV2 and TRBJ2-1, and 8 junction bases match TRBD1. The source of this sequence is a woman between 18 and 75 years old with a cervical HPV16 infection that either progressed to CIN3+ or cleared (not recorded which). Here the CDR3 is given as CASSGTGLYNEQFF. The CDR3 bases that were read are TGTGCCAGCAGTGGGACAGGGCTTTACAATGAG.